This TCR beta chain stems from a study of cytomegalovirus exposure and HLA in healthy donors (dated by TCRdb to 2016 to 2017). With respect to the entire study: An earlier analysis of several hundred of the donors reported more than 250 Gb of sequence data and approximately 110 million unique TCR beta sequences from about 200 million T cells. All discovery cohort repertoires had been generated using a single sequencing platform. HLA typing included class I and class II loci at four-digit resolution. To predict cytomegalovirus infection status, the study combined high-throughput TCR immunosequencing, statistical association of individual TCRs with disease status, and machine learning. Donor age, sex, ethnicity and CMV serostatus were collected together with the repertoire data. Roughly 5 DR-DQ haplotypes were handled as single units for association and clustering, since linkage in the cohort was strong. Rather than drawing on any new phenotypic data, the later analysis identified candidate immune exposures from TCR beta sequences and the way those sequences occurred across donors. An earlier analysis of approximately 580 of the donors used high-throughput TCR beta sequencing to judge whether each TCR beta V gene segment behaved as functional or pseudogenic. Among the roughly 400 genotyped donors, approximately 76% belonged to the genetic ancestry cluster associated with self-reported Caucasian donors. The study profiled the T cell repertoires of about 720 subjects by immunosequencing and related them to cytomegalovirus serostatus. Along with the 666-subject first cohort, a separate validation cohort of over a hundred different subjects was used. An early release that covered some 630 HLA-typed donors contained approximately 300 gigabases of sequencing data and approximately 85 million unique TCR sequences. The study aimed to test whether signatures of past pathogen exposure could be identified by cataloging public T cell receptors. A later analysis re-examined previously published TCR beta repertoires from hundreds of donors and added high-resolution HLA genotyping to investigate patterns of TCR occurrence. Typing coverage differed by locus: A, B, C, DRB1 and DQB1 were typed in roughly 629-630 donors, DQA1 in 500 to 550, DPA1 in 600 to 610, and DPB1 in approximately 450. On average, about 200,000 unique TCR beta nucleotide sequences were sequenced per donor among 350 to 400 genotyped donors of the cohort, with roughly 19% of those sequences being non-productive. In a later genetic analysis, genome-wide SNP genotypes for about 65% of the roughly 700 donors were used, and that subset was treated as a discovery cohort.

What the authors observed across the whole study: When HLA alleles, especially DR and DQ, strongly co-occurred, attributing TCR associations to individual alleles was difficult. Because counts were too low, more than 15 rarely observed V segments, including chromosome 9 orphons, were left out of the earlier analysis of approximately 580 of the donors. In a later analysis, HLA-associated TCR beta chains were found to be more clonally expanded and to have lower generation probabilities than equally common non-associated chains. Broadly in line with IMGT annotations, most TCR beta V segments showed up in productive rearrangements about 90% or about 30% of the time in an earlier analysis of 587 of the donors. Cytomegalovirus status was reported to be diagnosed by the classifier with high specificity and sensitivity in both the original and validation cohorts. A later genetic analysis associated a missense DCLRE1C variant with V-gene and J-gene trimming of TCR beta chains, and an independent cohort replicated the association. Most CMV-associated TCR beta chains appeared to be HLA-restricted in a later analysis, and the HLA associations seemed to be driven largely by CMV exposure. Because HLA typing was unavailable for some donors at each locus, only the typed subset was used in association tests. For the cohort, immune exposure information was limited to CMV serostatus. According to the authors, the approach could potentially be generalized to other disease states and immunological phenotypes. A later analysis reported that several top co-occurrence clusters appeared linked to parvovirus B19, influenza, CMV and Epstein-Barr virus. The study listed 164 TCR beta chains as associated with cytomegalovirus. Three of the identified cytomegalovirus-associated TCR beta chains were confirmed in vitro to be specific for cytomegalovirus antigens. A further reported finding was that TCR beta sequences accurately predicted the HLA-A and HLA-B alleles for most subjects in the first cohort. According to a later genetic analysis, donors in an Asian-associated ancestry cluster had fewer N-insertions in productive TCRs than the roughly 660-donor mean. Roughly uniform sequencing depth across donors was assumed in presence/absence analyses, although this assumption may not hold. The 87-base-pair reads could not distinguish some IMGT-functional V segments, including TRBV6-2 and TRBV6-3, so those segments were excluded. A cluster of highly shared sequence variants was judged likely to be a technical artifact of the sequencing pipeline. A later analysis found that TCR association rates varied across HLA loci, with DRB1 alleles showing the most associated TCRs and HLA-C alleles the fewest. Linkage disequilibrium might explain the correlated functional status among segregating V segments, but an unknown experimental factor could not be ruled out. Across donors, most TCR sequences were observed very rarely, whereas some public TCRs were present in many individuals. In a later analysis, 16,951 TCR beta sequences were associated with specific HLA alleles at a false discovery rate of 0.05. Only TCR beta chains were sequenced in this cohort, and the absence of alpha or paired-chain data limited detectable features.

Taken from the germline V gene, the CDR1 and CDR2 loops are MNHEY and SVGAGI. From its cysteine to its phenylalanine, the CDR3 spans 15 amino acids. Just the 45-base CDR3 DNA is kept, in frame starting at base 1. Here V drops 0 bases and J drops 7 bases, and the junction holds 4 bases not matched to any gene. Remarks on this clone: It has no known antigen specificity. No per-base quality is available; no much larger clone lies one base away.

Library creation used the immunoSEQ multiplex PCR assay. For the multiplex PCR, a mixture combining 60 forward primers for TCR Vbeta segments and 13 reverse primers for TCR Jbeta segments was used. The CDR3 region of rearranged TCR beta genes was amplified from genomic DNA with a multiplex PCR assay. The Illumina HiSeq System was used to sequence the amplified TCR beta libraries as 87-base-pair reads. Per the authors' processing: A later analysis counted tens of millions of unique TCR beta chains across the 670 or so repertoires, and roughly 10 million of these chains were shared by at least two donors. To remove PCR and sequencing errors, raw reads were error-corrected and collapsed into unique sequences using a nearest-neighbor algorithm that merged closely related sequences. To assign V, D and J gene segments, CDR3 sequences were aligned to IMGT reference sequences. Each retained sequence needed at least a six-nucleotide match to both a V gene segment and a J gene segment. Rearrangements were called productive when the CDR3 lacked stop codons and stayed in frame with V and J; all others were non-productive. CDR3 was defined by IMGT convention, running from the second conserved V-encoded cysteine to the conserved J-encoded phenylalanine. The earlier analysis of some 550 of the donors excluded any sequence lacking an unambiguous match to a single V gene segment. In an earlier analysis of more than 500 of the donors, a V segment was called functional when productive rearrangements were above 56.7%, and segregating when the standard deviation between donors exceeded 5%. A statistical classification framework was built for diagnosing cytomegalovirus status from the catalog of TCR beta chain sequences. V and J gene assignment, in a later analysis, came from comparing TCR nucleotide sequences with IMGT/GENE-DB human TR gene sequences. The TCRdist pipeline was used in a later analysis to assign CDR3 sequences and most-parsimonious VDJ recombination scenarios. In a later analysis, each TCR beta chain was defined by its CDR3 amino acid sequence together with its V-gene family, and reads lacking a unique V-gene family were excluded. As a way to deal with suspected cross-contamination and a sequencing artifact, a later analysis dropped 450 to 600 nucleotide sequences that were highly shared and had low generation probability. In a later analysis, a clonal expansion index for each public chain was calculated from normalized within-repertoire ranks of inferred template counts. In a later analysis, generation probabilities were computed with a VDJ recombination model fitted to out-of-frame rearrangements, and the resulting probabilities were checked against IGoR. In a later analysis, TCR-TCR, TCR-HLA and TCR-CMV co-occurrence was scored with hypergeometric tests, and a repertoire-size bias correction was applied to TCR pairs. False discovery rates were estimated in a later analysis by permuting HLA or CMV assignments 20 times. In a later analysis, co-occurring TCRs were grouped with DBSCAN, and TCRdist sequence similarity was added when clustering was performed within HLA-allele-positive subsets. For co-occurrence clustering, repertoires with fewer than 30,000 or more than 120,000 public chains were excluded, along with roughly 5 repertoires with anomalous nucleotide sharing. TCRdb provides this immuneACCESS table in a form limited to in-frame rearrangements. Some clones are lacking; in checked studies, under half of them reflect an unresolved V gene, and why the rest are absent is not known. V, J and clone size were drawn from that table, and D and trimming were deduced from the DNA. The sample table contains about 140,000 clones; only one count was recorded for approximately 72% of them. In total, the top ten clones hold 5.5% to 7.5% of the sample.

The cohort comprised under 700 healthy bone marrow donors. At the time of sampling, every cohort member was nominally healthy, though immune exposures that went unrecorded were likely present. The donor tested CMV seronegative and was one of the 352 seronegative cohort members. A peripheral blood sample was collected from each donor, and TCR beta sequencing was performed on peripheral blood mononuclear cells. The Qiagen DNeasy Blood Extraction Kit was used to extract genomic DNA from the blood cell samples. The material sequenced was PBMCs. Recombination linked TRBV6-5 to TRBJ2-2; TRBD1 lines up with 8 middle nucleotides. The TCR sequence derives from a woman in her sixties or seventies in good health and CMV-seronegative. DNA sequence: TGTGCCAGCAGTTACTCCAGGGGGCTCGGCGGGGAGCTGTTTTTT. It specifies CASSYSRGLGGELFF.